Presented here are 30 T cell receptor beta chains from one specimen sequenced in a study of early T cells in non-severe SARS-CoV-2 infection. TCRdb processed the 5' RACE reads anew with MiXCR; each CDR3 protein has one entry. This sample has tens of thousands of distinct CDR3 sequences, with approximately 5.7% found just once. The sequencing used whole blood, collected at baseline. The receptors were gathered from an adult who was a healthcare worker with PCR-confirmed SARS-CoV-2 infection or an uninfected control (not recorded which).

By share of the sample, this clonotype is medium-sized. The rearrangement links TRBV7-8 to TRBJ2-1, with TRBD1 as a possible D gene (5 bases). Germline-derived CDR1 and CDR2 are SGHVS and FQNEAQ. V lost 5 bases and J 0 bases, leaving 14 bases between the germline ends. The CDR3 is 16 residues long. The CDR3 bases are TGTGCCAGCAGCAACTCCCTCCAGGGCTCCTACAATGAGCAGTTCTTC. It is translated as CASSNSLQGSYNEQFF. Full variable domain (rest looked up from reference TRBV7-8 and TRBJ2-1): GAGVSQSPRYKVAKRGQDVALRCDPISGHVSLFWYQQALGQGPEFLTYFQNEAQLDKSGLPSDRFFAERPEGSVSTLKIQRTQQEDSAVYLCASSNSLQGSYNEQFFGPGTRLTVL.

This clonotype appeared many times. Here the CDR3 reads CASTLTTGPLQETQYF. CDR3 DNA sequence: TGTGCCAGCACTCTTACGACAGGGCCCTTACAAGAGACCCAGTACTTC. The rearrangement joins TRBV6-5 to TRBJ2-5; 7 bases line up with TRBD1. This CDR3 is built from 16 residues. Germline V gene data show CDR1 as MNHEY and CDR2 as SVGAGI. After removal of 7 bases from V and 2 bases from J, the junction contained 13 bases not matched to a gene.

This clonotype came up many times. The J gene is TRBJ1-1, the V gene TRBV6-2 or TRBV6-3; D is unclear. V was pared by 7 bases and J by 3 bases, with 6 bases between. Per germline, CDR1 MNHEY and CDR2 SVGEGT. CDR3 length equals 11 residues. CDR3 region: CASNLYTEAFF. DNA of the CDR3: TGTGCCAGCAATTTATACACTGAAGCTTTCTTT.

This clonotype was observed at least ten times. This chain links TRBV20-1 with TRBJ2-3, with TRBD2 identical over 12 bases. This CDR3 has 15 residues. The germline gives CDR1 DFQATT, CDR2 SNEGSKA (reference sequence). Germline trimming cut 3 bases from V and 8 bases from J; bases unmatched to any gene: 9. CDR3 DNA sequence: TGCAGTGCTAGGGGGGCACTAGCGGGAGGTAGTACGCAGTATTTT. Its protein is CSARGALAGGSTQYF.

The V call is TRBV20-1, the J call TRBJ1-1; D remains ambiguous. The germline CDR1 and CDR2 sequences are DFQATT and SNEGSKA (reference sequence). The germline V and J ends were trimmed by 1 base and 1 base, with 10 bases remaining between them. This CDR3 contains 14 residues. The CDR3 nucleotides are TGCAGTGCTAGAGGAGCGACGGAGAACACTGAAGCTTTCTTT. Its protein product is CSARGATENTEAFF.

At least ten counts were recorded for this clonotype. The J gene is TRBJ2-2, the V gene TRBV30; TRBD2 aligns across 8 bases. Germline V gene data show CDR1 as GTSNPN and CDR2 as SVGIG (reference sequence). The V and J ends lost 3 bases and 4 bases, in that order; junction bases with no gene match: 7. The CDR3 sequence is 15 residues long. The CDR3 sequence is CAWRVAGLLTGELFF. The CDR3 DNA sequence: TGTGCCTGGAGGGTAGCGGGACTCCTCACCGGGGAGCTGTTTTTT.

This clonotype was seen only a few times. The chain is built from TRBV7-3 and TRBJ2-3, with D perhaps matching TRBD2 (6 bases). Germline CDR1 SGHTA, CDR2 FQGTGA. The CDR3 spans 16 residues. V lost 2 bases and J 0 bases, leaving 12 bases between the germline ends. The DNA for the CDR3 is TGTGCCAGCAGCTTAGTGGGGGGAACTAGCACAGATACGCAGTATTTT. Its protein product is CASSLVGGTSTDTQYF.

This clonotype occurred many times. The V gene is TRBV7-8, the J gene TRBJ1-3; D ambiguous. Trimming removed 3 bases at V and 1 base at J, with 13 bases between. The CDR3 covers 16 residues. Germline CDR1 is SGHVS and CDR2 is FQNEAQ. The CDR3 is CASSFYSAVSGNTIYF. CDR3 DNA sequence: TGTGCCAGCAGCTTCTACTCAGCGGTTTCTGGAAACACCATATATTTT.

In this sample, this clonotype turned up a few times. This chain links TRBV20-1 with TRBJ2-1; possibly TRBD2 for D (6 bases). The CDR3 has 15 amino acids. V was pared by 6 bases and J by 9 bases, with 24 bases between. Germline V gene lookup returns CDR1 DFQATT and CDR2 SNEGSKA (reference sequence). This chain's CDR3 is CSAGKDYGYTTEQFF. CDR3 sequence (DNA): TGCAGTGCGGGGAAGGACTACGGGTATACAACTGAGCAGTTCTTC.

This clonotype was observed a few times. CDR3 sequence (DNA): TGCAGTGCTAAGACAGGGTCAGTCGAGCAGTACTTC. Its translation: CSAKTGSVEQYF. This chain links TRBV20-1 with TRBJ2-7, with 7 positions matching TRBD1. Looked up from germline, CDR1 is DFQATT and CDR2 is SNEGSKA (reference sequence). V lost 4 bases and J lost 6; bases outside the gene matches: 6. The CDR3 runs 12 residues.

This CDR3 reads CASSVWASSQETQYF. The CDR3 DNA reads as TGTGCCAGCAGCGTATGGGCTAGCAGCCAAGAGACCCAGTACTTC. The V gene is TRBV9, the J gene TRBJ2-5; the D gene is possibly TRBD2 (5 bases). Between the trimmed V and J ends, which lost 1 base and 1 base, there was a span of 11 bases. The CDR3 covers 15 residues. CDR1 is SGDLS and CDR2 is YYNGEE in the germline V gene.

The table lists this clonotype with many counts. The J gene is TRBJ2-5, the V gene TRBV19, with 10 bases that match TRBD1. Germline-derived CDR1 and CDR2 are LNHDA and SQIVND (reference sequence). The V and J ends lost 8 bases and 9 bases, in that order; junction bases with no gene match: 12. The CDR3 is 14 amino acids. The CDR3 here is CASSGTGAGWAQYF. DNA of the CDR3: TGTGCCAGTTCCGGGACAGGGGCAGGGTGGGCCCAGTACTTC. The full variable domain, rest sourced from reference TRBV19 and TRBJ2-5, is DGGITQSPKYLFRKEGQNVTLSCEQNLNHDAMYWYRQDPGQGLRLIYYSQIVNDFQKGDIAEGYSVSREKKESFPLTVTSAQKNPTAFYLCASSGTGAGWAQYFGPGTRLLVL.

The chain is built from TRBV10-3 and TRBJ2-7, with D perhaps TRBD1 (5 bases). The CDR3 is 14 amino acids. CDR1 and CDR2 from the germline V gene are ENHRY and SYGVKD. Trimming took off 4 bases at V and 3 bases at J, with 13 bases between the two ends. CDR3 DNA sequence: TGTGCCATCAGTGTGCGACAGAGTTTCTACGAGCAGTACTTC. It encodes CAISVRQSFYEQYF.

This clonotype was recorded at least ten times. The J gene is TRBJ2-4, the V gene TRBV2; D possibly corresponds to TRBD1 (7 bases). This CDR3 has 18 residues. V dropped 3 bases and J dropped 5 bases, with 23 bases sitting between them. Germline CDR1 SNHLY, CDR2 FYNNEI. The CDR3 DNA follows: TGTGCCAGCAGTGAGCTTCTCGCGCGGGACAGCACAGAAAACATTCAGTACTTC. It specifies CASSELLARDSTENIQYF.

This clonotype has just a few counts. This rearrangement joins TRBV25-1 to TRBJ1-4; perhaps TRBD1 as D (6 bases). CDR1 MGHDK and CDR2 SYGVNS come from the germline V gene. The CDR3 length is 16 residues. The germline V and J ends were trimmed by 2 bases and 3 bases, with 13 bases remaining between them. Here the CDR3 reads CASSEPRTGSNEKLFF. The CDR3 DNA is TGTGCCAGCAGTGAACCCCGAACAGGGTCTAATGAAAAACTGTTTTTT.

This clonotype was counted ten times or more. V usage is TRBV11-2 and J usage is TRBJ2-1, with 10 bases lining up with TRBD2. V lost 0 bases and J lost 7; bases outside the gene matches: 12. This CDR3 contains 18 residues. Germline V gene data show CDR1 as SGHAT and CDR2 as FQNNGV. This CDR3 reads CASSLDLRSGGAGNEQFF. The CDR3 nucleotides are TGTGCCAGCAGCTTAGACCTCCGGAGCGGGGGGGCCGGAAATGAGCAGTTCTTC.

The rearrangement links TRBV7-2 to TRBJ2-7, with TRBD1 matching over 7 bases. CDR3 length: 14 residues. The ends lost 7 bases at V and 0 bases at J; junction bases unmatched: 6. CDR1 is SGHTA, CDR2 FQGNSA, per germline. The CDR3 region has the DNA TGTGCCAGCACCGGGACAGCAACCTCCTACGAGCAGTACTTC. This gives the protein CASTGTATSYEQYF.

There are many counts of this clonotype. This chain links TRBV14 with TRBJ2-7, with 8 positions matching TRBD1. V was clipped by 2 bases and J by 4 bases; unmatched bases: 4. Germline V CDR1 and CDR2: SGHDN, FVKESK. The CDR3 totals 14 residues. The CDR3 sequence: CASSQPGGMYEQYF. In DNA, the CDR3 is TGTGCCAGCAGCCAACCAGGGGGCATGTACGAGCAGTACTTC.

There are many counts of this clonotype. The J gene is TRBJ1-2, the V gene TRBV5-1; TRBD1 is a possible D gene (5 bases). V was trimmed by 3 bases and J by 4 bases, leaving 22 bases between them. Germline CDR1 reads SGHRS; CDR2 reads YFSETQ. The CDR3 is made up of 17 amino acids. The CDR3 coding sequence is TGCGCCAGCAGCTGGGGCGGGACCACTCTACGGGGCTATGGCTACACCTTC. Its protein is CASSWGGTTLRGYGYTF. Supplemented by reference TRBV5-1 and TRBJ1-2, the full variable domain reads KAGVTQTPRYLIKTRGQQVTLSCSPISGHRSVSWYQQTPGQGLQFLFEYFSETQRNKGNFPGRFSGRQFSNSRSEMNVSTLELGDSALYLCASSWGGTTLRGYGYTFGSGTRLTVV.

This clonotype has a handful of counts. The V and J genes are TRBV7-3 and TRBJ1-2, with 10 bases lining up with TRBD1. Germline trimming cut 6 bases from V and 6 bases from J; bases unmatched to any gene: 4. CDR3 length equals 13 residues. Germline loops: CDR1 SGHTA, CDR2 FQGTGA. As DNA, the CDR3 is TGTGCCAGCAGTCGGACAGGGGGAAATGGCTACACCTTC. Translating it yields CASSRTGGNGYTF.

This clonotype has more than one count but fewer than ten. V and J are TRBV20-1 and TRBJ1-1; D is perhaps TRBD1 (5 bases). The V end was cut by 5 bases, the J end by 3 bases, with 10 bases between. The CDR3 sequence is 12 residues long. Per germline, CDR1 DFQATT and CDR2 SNEGSKA (reference sequence). As DNA, the CDR3 is TGCAGTGCTCTCCGGGGGGACACTGAAGCTTTCTTT. It is translated as CSALRGDTEAFF.

Here the CDR3 DNA reads TGTGCCAGCAGCTTGGGACATCCCTCCTACGAGCAGTACTTC. It specifies CASSLGHPSYEQYF. The chain couples TRBV7-8 to TRBJ2-7; D might be TRBD1 (6 bases). The CDR3 sequence is 14 residues long. V lost 3 bases and J 0 bases, leaving 9 bases between the germline ends. Germline CDR1 is SGHVS and CDR2 is FQNEAQ. Complete variable domain (other parts from reference TRBV7-8 and TRBJ2-7): GAGVSQSPRYKVAKRGQDVALRCDPISGHVSLFWYQQALGQGPEFLTYFQNEAQLDKSGLPSDRFFAERPEGSVSTLKIQRTQQEDSAVYLCASSLGHPSYEQYFGPGTRLTVT.

The V call is TRBV12-3 or TRBV12-4, the J call TRBJ2-6; possibly TRBD1 or TRBD2 for D (6 bases each). With 5 bases removed from V and 3 bases from J, the gap between germline ends came to 14 bases. This CDR3 comprises 16 residues. The CDR3 region is CASSQIGGFGANVLTF. In DNA form, the CDR3 reads TGTGCCAGCAGTCAGATCGGGGGCTTTGGGGCCAACGTCCTGACTTTC.

This clonotype was detected a few times. The chain is built from TRBV20-1 and TRBJ2-3; D could derive from TRBD1 or TRBD2 (6 bases each). The germline V gene encodes CDR1 DFQATT and CDR2 SNEGSKA (reference sequence). V dropped 3 bases and J dropped 10 bases, with 17 bases sitting between them. This CDR3 comprises 13 residues. For the CDR3, the DNA is TGCAGTGCTAGCCCCCTAAGGGGGGCTGCGCAGTATTTT. Translation gives CSASPLRGAAQYF.

This sequence joins TRBV28 and TRBJ2-7; TRBD1 matches 9 bases. There are 15 residues in the CDR3. V lost 3 bases to trimming and J lost 5 bases; unmatched junction nucleotides: 8. The germline CDR1 and CDR2 sequences are MDHEN and SYDVKM. CDR3 nucleotides: TGTGCCAGCAGTTTTGTTTTCACAGGGGGCCACGAGCAGTACTTC. Amino acids: CASSFVFTGGHEQYF.

The rearrangement joins TRBV2 to TRBJ2-5; D unclear. V gave up 8 bases and J gave up 4 bases, with 8 bases separating them. Germline V lookup: CDR1 SNHLY, CDR2 FYNNEI. This CDR3 has 11 residues. For the CDR3, the DNA is TGTGCCAGCTGGTTACGAGAGACCCAGTACTTC. This translates into CASWLRETQYF.

This clonotype was seen more than once but under ten times. The V call is TRBV5-4, the J call TRBJ2-1; 9 bases match TRBD1. Trimming at V came to 4 bases and at J to 10 bases, leaving 3 bases not matched to a gene. The CDR3 is made up of 12 amino acids. Germline CDR1 SGHNT, CDR2 YYREEE (reference sequence). The CDR3 region has the DNA TGTGCCAGCAGCAGGACAGGGGCCGAGCAGTTCTTC. It codes for CASSRTGAEQFF. Filled out from reference TRBV5-4 and TRBJ2-1, the complete variable domain reads ETGVTQSPTHLIKTRGQQVTLRCSSQSGHNTVSWYQQALGQGPQFIFQYYREEENGRGNFPPRFSGLQFPNYSSELNVNALELDDSALYLCASSRTGAEQFFGPGTRLTVL.

This clonotype was seen at least ten times. The chain combines TRBV7-6 with TRBJ2-3, with TRBD2 identical over 12 bases. V shed 5 bases and J 6 bases; nucleotides not matched to a gene: 6. The CDR3 length is 15 residues. The germline gives CDR1 SGHVS, CDR2 FNYEAQ. The CDR3 region has the DNA TGTGCCAGCAGCACAAGGACTAGCGGGGATGATACGCAGTATTTT. Its translation is CASSTRTSGDDTQYF.

This clonotype has a count of ten or more. CDR3 sequence reads: CASTEYGTQYF. CDR3 DNA: TGTGCCAGCACAGAATATGGGACCCAGTACTTC. The V call is TRBV28, the J call TRBJ2-5; D uncertain. The V end lost 7 bases, the J end lost 7 bases, and 10 bases lay between the germline ends. From germline, CDR1 is MDHEN and CDR2 SYDVKM. The CDR3 length is 11 residues.

In this sample, this clonotype turned up many times. This chain joins TRBV6-6 and TRBJ1-2; the D gene is possibly TRBD1 (6 bases). The CDR3 is made up of 14 amino acids. The germline V and J ends were trimmed by 6 bases and 6 bases, with 17 bases remaining between them. Germline V gene sequence: CDR1 MNHNY, CDR2 SVGAGI (reference sequence). The CDR3 bases are TGTGCCAGCAGCCTAATTTGGACAGAGGATGGCTACACCTTC. It yields the protein CASSLIWTEDGYTF.